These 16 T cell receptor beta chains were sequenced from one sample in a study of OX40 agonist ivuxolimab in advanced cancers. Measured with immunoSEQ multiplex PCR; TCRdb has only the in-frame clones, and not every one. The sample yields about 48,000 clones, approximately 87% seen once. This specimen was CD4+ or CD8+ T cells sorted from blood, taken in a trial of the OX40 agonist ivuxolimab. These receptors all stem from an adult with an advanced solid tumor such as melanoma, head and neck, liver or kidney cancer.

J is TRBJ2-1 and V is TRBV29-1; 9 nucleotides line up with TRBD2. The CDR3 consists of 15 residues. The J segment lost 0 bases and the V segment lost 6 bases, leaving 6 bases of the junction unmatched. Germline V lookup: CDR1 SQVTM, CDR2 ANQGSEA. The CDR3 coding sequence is TGCAGCGTGTACTGGCGGGGGGGCTCCTACAATGAGCAGTTCTTC. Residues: CSVYWRGGSYNEQFF.

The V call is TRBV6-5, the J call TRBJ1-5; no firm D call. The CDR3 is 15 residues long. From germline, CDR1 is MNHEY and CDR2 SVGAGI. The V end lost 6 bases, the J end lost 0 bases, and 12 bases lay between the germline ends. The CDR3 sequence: CASRPLSYSNQPQHF. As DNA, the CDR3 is TGTGCCAGCAGACCCTTGAGCTATAGCAATCAGCCCCAGCATTTT.

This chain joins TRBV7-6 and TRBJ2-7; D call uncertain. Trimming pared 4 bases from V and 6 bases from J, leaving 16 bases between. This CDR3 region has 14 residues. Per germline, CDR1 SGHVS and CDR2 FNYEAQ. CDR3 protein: CASSSSRGWAEQYF. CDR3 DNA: TGTGCCAGCAGCTCCTCCCGCGGATGGGCCGAGCAGTACTTC.

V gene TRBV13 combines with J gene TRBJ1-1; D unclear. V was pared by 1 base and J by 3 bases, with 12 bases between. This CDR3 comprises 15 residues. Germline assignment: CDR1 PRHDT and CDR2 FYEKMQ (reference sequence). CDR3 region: CASSLVAGTHTEAFF. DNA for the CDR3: TGTGCCAGCAGCTTAGTAGCAGGAACCCACACTGAAGCTTTCTTT.

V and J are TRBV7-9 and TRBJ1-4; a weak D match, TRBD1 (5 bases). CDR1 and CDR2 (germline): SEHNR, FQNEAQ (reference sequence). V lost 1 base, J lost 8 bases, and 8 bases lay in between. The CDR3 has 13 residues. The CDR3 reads CASSLVGLEKLFF. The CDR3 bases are TGTGCCAGCAGCTTAGTGGGACTGGAAAAACTGTTTTTT.

The CDR3 DNA sequence: TGTGCCAGCAGCCAAGACTGGGGACGGACACTACCAGATACGCAGTATTTT. It translates to CASSQDWGRTLPDTQYF. The chain joins TRBV14 to TRBJ2-3; D tentatively fits TRBD1 or TRBD2 (5 bases each). V lost 0 bases and J lost 4, with 17 bases in between. Germline values: CDR1 SGHDN, CDR2 FVKESK. The CDR3 is made up of 17 amino acids.

The CDR3 sequence: CASTPSNRPSYEQYF. CDR3 DNA: TGTGCCAGCACCCCGAGTAACAGACCCTCCTACGAGCAGTACTTC. V and J are TRBV2 and TRBJ2-7; D is undetermined. In germline, CDR1 is SNHLY, CDR2 FYNNEI. The CDR3 totals 15 residues. V lost 7 bases and J 0 bases, leaving 16 bases between the germline ends. Supplemented by reference TRBV2 and TRBJ2-7, the full variable domain reads EPEVTQTPSHQVTQMGQEVILRCVPISNHLYFYWYRQILGQKVEFLVSFYNNEISEKSEIFDDQFSVERPDGSNFTLKIRSTKLEDSAMYFCASTPSNRPSYEQYFGPGTRLTVT.

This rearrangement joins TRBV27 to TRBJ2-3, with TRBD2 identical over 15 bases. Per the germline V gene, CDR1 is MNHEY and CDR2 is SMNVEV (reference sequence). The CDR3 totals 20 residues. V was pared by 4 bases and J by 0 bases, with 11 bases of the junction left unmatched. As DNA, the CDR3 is TGTGCCAGCAGTTCGTCCCCGGGGACTAGCGGGAGGCCTAGCACAGATACGCAGTATTTT. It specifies CASSSSPGTSGRPSTDTQYF.

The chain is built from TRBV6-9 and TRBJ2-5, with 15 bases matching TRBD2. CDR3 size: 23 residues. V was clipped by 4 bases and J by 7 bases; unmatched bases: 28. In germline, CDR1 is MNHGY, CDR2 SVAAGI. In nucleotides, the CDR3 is TGTGCCAGCAGTTTTGACTCCCCCGACGGACTAGCGGGAGGGCCGGCTTTAGAGTGGACCCAGTACTTC. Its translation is CASSFDSPDGLAGGPALEWTQYF.

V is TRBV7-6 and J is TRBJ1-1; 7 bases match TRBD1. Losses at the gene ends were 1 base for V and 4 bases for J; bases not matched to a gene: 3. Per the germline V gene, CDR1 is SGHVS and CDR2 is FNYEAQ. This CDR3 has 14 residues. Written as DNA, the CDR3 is TGTGCCAGCAGCTTAGGACAGGGACCCACTGAAGCTTTCTTT. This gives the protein CASSLGQGPTEAFF. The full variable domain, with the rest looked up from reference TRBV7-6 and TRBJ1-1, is GAGVSQSPRYKVTKRGQDVALRCDPISGHVSLYWYRQALGQGPEFLTYFNYEAQQDKSGLPNDRFSAERPEGSISTLTIQRTEQRDSAMYRCASSLGQGPTEAFFGQGTRLTVV.

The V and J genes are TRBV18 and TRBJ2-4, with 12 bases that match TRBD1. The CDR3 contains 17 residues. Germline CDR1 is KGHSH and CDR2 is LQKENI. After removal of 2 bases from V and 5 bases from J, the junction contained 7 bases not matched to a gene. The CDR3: CASSPGTGGREENIQYF. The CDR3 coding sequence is TGTGCCAGCTCACCAGGGACAGGGGGCCGAGAGGAAAACATTCAGTACTTC.

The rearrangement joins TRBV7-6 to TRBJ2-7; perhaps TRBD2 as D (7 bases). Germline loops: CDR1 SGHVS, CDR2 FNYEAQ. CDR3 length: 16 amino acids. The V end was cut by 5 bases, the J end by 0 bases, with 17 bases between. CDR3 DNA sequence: TGTGCCAGCAGCCCCGCGGGGGCGAAGGCCTCCTACGAGCAGTACTTC. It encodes CASSPAGAKASYEQYF.

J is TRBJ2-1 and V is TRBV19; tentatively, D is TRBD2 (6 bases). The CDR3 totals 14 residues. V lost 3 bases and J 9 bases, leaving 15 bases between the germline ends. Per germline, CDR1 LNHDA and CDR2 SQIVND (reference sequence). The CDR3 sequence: CASSIGGGGTEQFF. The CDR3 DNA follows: TGTGCCAGTAGTATCGGGGGTGGAGGGACTGAGCAGTTCTTC.

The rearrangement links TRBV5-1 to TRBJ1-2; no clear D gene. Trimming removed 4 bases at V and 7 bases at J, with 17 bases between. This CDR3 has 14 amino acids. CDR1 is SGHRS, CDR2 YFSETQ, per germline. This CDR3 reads CASSESGVEVGYTF. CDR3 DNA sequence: TGCGCCAGCAGCGAGAGCGGGGTAGAGGTTGGCTACACCTTC.

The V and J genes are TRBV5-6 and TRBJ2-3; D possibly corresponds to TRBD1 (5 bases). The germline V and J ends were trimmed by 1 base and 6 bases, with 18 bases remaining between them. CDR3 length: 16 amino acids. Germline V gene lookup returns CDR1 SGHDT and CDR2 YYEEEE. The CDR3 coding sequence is TGTGCCAGCAGCTTGAATCAGGGTTGGGCAGCGGATACGCAGTATTTT. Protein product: CASSLNQGWAADTQYF.

In DNA form, the CDR3 reads TGTGCCAGCAGTGAAGCCGTGAGGATTCAGCCCCAGCATTTT. Translating gives CASSEAVRIQPQHF. The chain combines TRBV2 with TRBJ1-5, with D uncertain. Trimming pared 0 bases from V and 6 bases from J, leaving 9 bases between. This CDR3 is built from 14 residues. Per the germline V gene, CDR1 is SNHLY and CDR2 is FYNNEI.